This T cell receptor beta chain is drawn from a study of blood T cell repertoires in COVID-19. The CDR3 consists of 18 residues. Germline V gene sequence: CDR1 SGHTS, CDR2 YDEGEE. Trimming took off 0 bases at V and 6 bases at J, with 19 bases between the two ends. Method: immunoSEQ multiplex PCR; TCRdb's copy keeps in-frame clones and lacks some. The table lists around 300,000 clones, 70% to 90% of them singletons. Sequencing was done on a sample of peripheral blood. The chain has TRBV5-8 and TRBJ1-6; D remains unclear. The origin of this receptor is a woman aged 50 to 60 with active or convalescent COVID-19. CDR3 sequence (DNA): TGTGCCAGCAGCTTGGAAATGGGCTCTTCTACTTTTAATTCACCCCTCCACTTT. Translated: CASSLEMGSSTFNSPLHF.